These 6 T cell receptor beta chains share one sample of origin, sequenced in a study of identifying expanded T cells in peripheral blood. The repertoire was sequenced with immunoSEQ multiplex PCR; TCRdb's copy has only in-frame clones and lacks some. This table holds 90,000 or so clones, approximately 90% found once. The sample consisted of blood. The source of these receptors is a person aged 18 to 75 in good health.

The CDR3 sequence is CASSKGYLVREQYF. CDR3 DNA sequence: TGTGCCAGCAGTAAGGGGTATCTCGTCCGCGAGCAGTACTTC. This sequence joins TRBV6-5 and TRBJ2-7; TRBD1 might be the D (5 bases). V dropped 5 bases and J dropped 6 bases, with 17 bases sitting between them. Germline CDR1 and CDR2: MNHEY and SVGAGI. The length of the CDR3 is 14 residues.

This clone is a singleton in its sample. The chain carries TRBV2 and TRBJ2-3; D unclear. Trimming took off 7 bases at V and 6 bases at J, with 20 bases between the two ends. Germline V gene data show CDR1 as SNHLY and CDR2 as FYNNEI. The CDR3 sequence is 15 residues long. For the CDR3, the DNA is TGTGCCAGCACTAACATGGGGTCTACTGCGGATACGCAGTATTTT. Translated: CASTNMGSTADTQYF. The full variable domain, rest sourced from reference TRBV2 and TRBJ2-3, is EPEVTQTPSHQVTQMGQEVILRCVPISNHLYFYWYRQILGQKVEFLVSFYNNEISEKSEIFDDQFSVERPDGSNFTLKIRSTKLEDSAMYFCASTNMGSTADTQYFGPGTRLTVL.

J is TRBJ2-7 and V is TRBV7-6; 11 nucleotides agree with TRBD1. With V trimmed by 5 bases and J by 3 bases, 3 bases remained unmatched. Germline loops: CDR1 SGHVS, CDR2 FNYEAQ. The CDR3 totals 14 residues. The CDR3 DNA reads as TGTGCCAGCAGCCCTGGGACAGGGGGCTACGAGCAGTACTTC. Translated: CASSPGTGGYEQYF.

In its sample, this clone was seen once. The rearrangement joins TRBV5-8 to TRBJ2-1; 8 nucleotides match TRBD2. Looked up from germline, CDR1 is SGHTS and CDR2 is YDEGEE. There are 15 residues in the CDR3. With 4 bases clipped from V and 6 bases from J, the junction kept 9 bases outside the gene matches. CDR3 in amino acids: CASSPGGAVFNEQFF. For the CDR3, the DNA is TGTGCCAGCAGCCCGGGGGGGGCAGTTTTCAATGAGCAGTTCTTC.

This clone was counted a single time. This sequence joins TRBV5-1 and TRBJ2-5; 8 bases line up with TRBD1. The CDR3 sequence is 16 residues long. Trimming at V came to 3 bases and at J to 5 bases, leaving 12 bases not matched to a gene. CDR1 and CDR2 from the germline V gene are SGHRS and YFSETQ. CDR3 DNA: TGCGCCAGCAGCTCCGGACAGGGCGTCAGCTGGGAGACCCAGTACTTC. Its protein is CASSSGQGVSWETQYF.

V is TRBV7-6 and J is TRBJ2-2; TRBD1 agrees at 7 bases. This CDR3 has 13 residues. CDR1 is SGHVS, CDR2 FNYEAQ, per germline. V shed 5 bases and J 5 bases; nucleotides not matched to a gene: 2. The CDR3 loop is CASSRQGTGELFF. The CDR3 DNA is TGTGCCAGCAGCCGACAGGGAACCGGGGAGCTGTTTTTT.